This entry describes one T cell receptor beta chain. The repertoire was sequenced with immunoSEQ multiplex PCR; TCRdb's copy has only in-frame clones and lacks some. Among 70,000 to 85,000 clones listed, 90% to 95% were seen once. This entry comes from a study of OX40 agonist ivuxolimab in advanced cancers. Trimming took 3 bases from V and 7 from J, leaving 15 bases between them. The CDR3 runs 14 residues. Per the germline V gene, CDR1 is LNHDA and CDR2 is SQIVND (reference sequence). The rearrangement joins TRBV19 to TRBJ1-2, with a weak D call TRBD1 (5 bases). The sequence derives from an adult with an advanced solid tumor such as melanoma, head and neck, liver or kidney cancer. The sequenced sample was CD4+ or CD8+ T cells sorted from blood, obtained in a trial of the OX40 agonist ivuxolimab. CDR3: CASSITQGASGYTF. The CDR3 nucleotides read TGTGCCAGTAGTATCACCCAGGGCGCAAGTGGCTACACCTTC.